Following are 14 T cell receptor beta chains from one sample sequenced in a study of blood T cell repertoires in COVID-19. Data came from immunoSEQ multiplex PCR; TCRdb stores just in-frame clones and leaves some out. The table shows 90,000 to 150,000 clones, with 80% to 90% occurring only once. Sequencing used peripheral blood. Receptors originate from a human donor with acute or convalescent COVID-19. The donor label of this sample is uncertain.

This chain links TRBV3-1 (or the pseudogene TRBV3-2) with TRBJ1-4; 8 positions agree with TRBD1. V shed 4 bases, J shed 4 bases, and the junction held 11 bases outside the gene matches. CDR3 length: 17 amino acids. Germline CDR1 LGHDT, CDR2 YNNKEL (reference sequence). The CDR3 region is CASSPGVTGDFNEKLFF. The CDR3 DNA follows: TGTGCCAGCAGCCCCGGGGTGACAGGGGATTTTAATGAAAAACTGTTTTTT.

This chain joins TRBV12-3 or TRBV12-4 and TRBJ2-7, with 10 bases identical to TRBD1. This CDR3 spans 13 amino acids. V was clipped by 5 bases and J by 9 bases; unmatched bases: 7. CDR3 coding DNA: TGTGCCAGCAGTGGGACAGGGGCTACTGCGCAGTACTTC. Translated, it gives CASSGTGATAQYF.

This CDR3 reads CASRAGTGLAQYF. As DNA, the CDR3 is TGTGCCAGCAGAGCCGGGACAGGCCTGGCGCAGTACTTC. The gene calls are TRBV12-3 or TRBV12-4 and TRBJ2-7; TRBD1 matches 8 bases. The CDR3 runs to 13 residues. V lost 6 bases, J lost 9 bases, and 10 bases stayed unmatched.

This chain uses TRBV28 with TRBJ1-1; TRBD1 matches at 7 bases. The J segment lost 9 bases and the V segment lost 10 bases, leaving 17 bases of the junction unmatched. The CDR3 length is 14 residues. Germline-derived CDR1 and CDR2 are MDHEN and SYDVKM. Written as DNA, the CDR3 is TGTGCCACCGCAACGAGACAGGGATTGGGGAAAGCTTTCTTT. Protein sequence: CATATRQGLGKAFF.

The chain employs TRBV6-2 or TRBV6-3 and TRBJ2-5; weak D call: TRBD2 (6 bases). Germline V gene data show CDR1 as MNHEY and CDR2 as SVGEGT. The CDR3 extends over 16 amino acids. Trimming took 1 base from V and 1 from J, leaving 13 bases between them. The CDR3 sequence: CASSYFLSGPQETQYF. The CDR3 nucleotides are TGTGCCAGCAGTTACTTTCTTAGCGGACCCCAAGAGACCCAGTACTTC.

This clone is a singleton in its sample. The chain has TRBV2 and TRBJ1-2, with TRBD1 matching over 7 bases. The length of the CDR3 is 13 residues. Germline trimming cut 4 bases from V and 8 bases from J; bases unmatched to any gene: 7. CDR1 and CDR2 from the germline V gene are SNHLY and FYNNEI. CDR3 loop: CASSGDTGVGYTF. DNA of the CDR3: TGTGCCAGCAGTGGGGATACAGGGGTCGGCTACACCTTC.

The chain combines TRBV7-2 with TRBJ2-2; D is undetermined. Trimming stripped 4 bases from V and 6 bases from J, with 9 bases between. The CDR3 is made up of 13 amino acids. CDR1 SGHTA and CDR2 FQGNSA come from the germline V gene. This chain's CDR3 is CASSSLPSGELFF. The CDR3, as DNA: TGTGCCAGCAGCTCCCTTCCCTCCGGGGAGCTGTTTTTT.

The rearrangement joins TRBV3-1 (or the pseudogene TRBV3-2) to TRBJ2-3; 9 nucleotides align to TRBD2. Trimming removed 5 bases from V and 3 bases from J; junction bases left unmatched: 6. This CDR3 is built from 15 residues. In germline, CDR1 is LGHDT, CDR2 YNNKEL (reference sequence). CDR3 nucleotides: TGTGCCAGCAGCGCCCTTAGCGGGGGAACAGATACGCAGTATTTT. Protein sequence: CASSALSGGTDTQYF.

The sample holds one count of this clone. The J gene is TRBJ1-5, the V gene TRBV11-3; no reliable D call. This CDR3 has 15 amino acids. Between the trimmed V and J ends, which lost 2 bases and 3 bases, there was a span of 11 bases. CDR1 SGHNT and CDR2 YENEEA come from the germline V gene. CDR3 DNA sequence: TGTGCCAGCAGCTTAAACCGGGGTCACAATCAGCCCCAGCATTTT. Encoded protein: CASSLNRGHNQPQHF.

In its sample, this clone was seen once. The gene calls are TRBV28 and TRBJ2-7; possibly TRBD2 for D (5 bases). Trimming took off 4 bases at V and 3 bases at J, with 13 bases between the two ends. This CDR3 region has 14 residues. Germline V CDR1 and CDR2: MDHEN, SYDVKM. CDR3 bases: TGTGCCAGCAGTTCACTAGTGAGGTACTACGAGCAGTACTTC. Its protein is CASSSLVRYYEQYF.

This chain joins TRBV18 and TRBJ2-2; 8 bases match TRBD1. Germline loops: CDR1 KGHSH, CDR2 LQKENI. The CDR3 runs to 16 residues. The J segment lost 4 bases and the V segment lost 3 bases, leaving 7 bases of the junction unmatched. The CDR3 DNA sequence: TGTGCCAGCTCACCCTCAGGGGGCTACAGCACCGGGGAGCTGTTTTTT. The encoded protein is CASSPSGGYSTGELFF.

V and J are TRBV28 and TRBJ2-2, with D maybe TRBD2 (5 bases). The ends were cut back, 5 bases at V and 1 base at J, with 8 bases in the middle. The CDR3 runs to 14 residues. Germline-derived CDR1 and CDR2 are MDHEN and SYDVKM. The CDR3 sequence: CASSRERNTGELFF. The CDR3 DNA follows: TGTGCCAGCAGTCGGGAAAGGAACACCGGGGAGCTGTTTTTT.

Here the CDR3 reads CASSLPDRETQYF. Written as DNA, the CDR3 is TGTGCCAGCAGTTTGCCTGACAGGGAGACCCAGTACTTC. V is TRBV7-6 and J is TRBJ2-5, with D perhaps matching TRBD1 (6 bases). Germline values: CDR1 SGHVS, CDR2 FNYEAQ. Trimming took off 6 bases at V and 5 bases at J, with 13 bases between the two ends. The CDR3 covers 13 residues.

This chain connects TRBV7-9 to TRBJ2-2; D perhaps matches TRBD2 (5 bases). Germline V gene data show CDR1 as SEHNR and CDR2 as FQNEAQ (reference sequence). Trimming removed 8 bases at V and 3 bases at J, with 16 bases between. The CDR3 loop spans 15 amino acids. CDR3 sequence (DNA): TGTGCCAGCTCTTATACTAGTCGTGACACCGGGGAGCTGTTTTTT. Translation gives CASSYTSRDTGELFF. The full variable domain, rest sourced from reference TRBV7-9 and TRBJ2-2, is DTGVSQNPRHKITKRGQNVTFRCDPISEHNRLYWYRQTLGQGPEFLTYFQNEAQLEKSRLLSDRFSAERPKGSFSTLEIQRTEQGDSAMYLCASSYTSRDTGELFFGEGSRLTVL.